This TCR beta chain was captured by sequencing in a study of CD8+ T cells in alopecia areata. Turning to the study itself: It was oral tofacitinib, at 5 to 10 mg twice daily, that treated patients received.

Comment on this clone: Its target is not known.

Reverse transcribed after extraction, RNA yielded cDNA as the sequencing template. Data came from immunoSEQ multiplex PCR; TCRdb stores just in-frame clones and leaves some out. The data contain tens of thousands of clones, roughly 50% of them seen just once; the ten biggest clones take up around 21%. Study-level results: Tofacitinib yielded significantly lower scalp clonality and fewer expanded CD8+ clones among the top 100. While patients received tofacitinib, many expanded lesional clones remained present in scalp and blood. Just one nonresponder means the tie between baseline CD8+ expansion and response stays uncertain.

Treatment specified: oral pan-JAK inhibitor, 5-10 mg twice daily. The V and J ends lost 6 bases and 2 bases respectively, with 7 bases between them. Germline values: CDR1 SQVTM, CDR2 ANQGSEA. This CDR3 contains 11 residues. J is TRBJ1-2 and V is TRBV29-1; maybe TRBD1 (5 bases). The source material was CD8+ T cells sorted from blood, sampled at approximately week 36, from a patient treated with tofacitinib. This TCR derives from a human donor with alopecia areata. Written as DNA, the CDR3 is TGCAGCGTCAGGGAGAACTATGGCTACACCTTC. It encodes CSVRENYGYTF.